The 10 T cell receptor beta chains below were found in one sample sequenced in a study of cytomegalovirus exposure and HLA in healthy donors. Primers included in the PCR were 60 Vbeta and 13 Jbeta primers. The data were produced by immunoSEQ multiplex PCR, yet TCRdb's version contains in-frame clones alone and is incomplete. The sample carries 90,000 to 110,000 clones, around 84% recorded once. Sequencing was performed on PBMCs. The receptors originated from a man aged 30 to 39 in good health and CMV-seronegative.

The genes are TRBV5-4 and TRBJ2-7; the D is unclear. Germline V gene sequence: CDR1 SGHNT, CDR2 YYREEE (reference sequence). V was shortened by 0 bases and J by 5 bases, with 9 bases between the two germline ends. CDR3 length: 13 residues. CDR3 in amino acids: CASSLVPQDEQYF. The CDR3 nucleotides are TGTGCCAGCAGCTTGGTCCCACAAGACGAGCAGTACTTC.

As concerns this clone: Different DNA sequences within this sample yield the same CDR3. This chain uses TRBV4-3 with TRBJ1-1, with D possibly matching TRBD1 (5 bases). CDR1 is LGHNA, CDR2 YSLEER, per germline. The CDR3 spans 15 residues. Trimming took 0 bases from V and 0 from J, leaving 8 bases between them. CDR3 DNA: TGCGCCAGCAGCCAAGATAGGGGCATGAACACTGAAGCTTTCTTT. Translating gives CASSQDRGMNTEAFF.

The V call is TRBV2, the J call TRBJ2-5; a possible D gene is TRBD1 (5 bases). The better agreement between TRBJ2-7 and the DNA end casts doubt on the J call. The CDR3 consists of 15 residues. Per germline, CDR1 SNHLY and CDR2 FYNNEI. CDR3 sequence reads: CASSATDTGRNEQYF. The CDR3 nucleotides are TGTGCCAGCAGCGCTACGGACACGGGTCGAAACGAGCAGTACTTC.

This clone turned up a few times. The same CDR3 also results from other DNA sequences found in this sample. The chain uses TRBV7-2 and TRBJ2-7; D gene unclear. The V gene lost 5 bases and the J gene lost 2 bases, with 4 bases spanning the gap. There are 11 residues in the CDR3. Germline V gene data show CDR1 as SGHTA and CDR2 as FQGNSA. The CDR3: CASSPAYEQYF. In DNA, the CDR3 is TGTGCCAGCAGCCCGGCCTACGAGCAGTACTTC.

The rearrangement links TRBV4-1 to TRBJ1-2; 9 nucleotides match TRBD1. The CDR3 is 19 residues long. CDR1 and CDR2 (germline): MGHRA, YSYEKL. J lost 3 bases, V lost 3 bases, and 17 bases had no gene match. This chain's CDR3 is CASSHGGTGFEAKDYGYTF. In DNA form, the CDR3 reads TGCGCCAGCAGCCATGGTGGGACAGGGTTTGAAGCCAAAGACTATGGCTACACCTTC.

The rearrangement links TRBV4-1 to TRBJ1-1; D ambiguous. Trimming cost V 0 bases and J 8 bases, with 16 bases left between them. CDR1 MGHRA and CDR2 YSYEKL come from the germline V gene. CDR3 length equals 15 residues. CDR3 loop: CASSQEELLGPEAFF. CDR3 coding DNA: TGCGCCAGCAGCCAAGAGGAGCTTTTAGGTCCCGAAGCTTTCTTT.

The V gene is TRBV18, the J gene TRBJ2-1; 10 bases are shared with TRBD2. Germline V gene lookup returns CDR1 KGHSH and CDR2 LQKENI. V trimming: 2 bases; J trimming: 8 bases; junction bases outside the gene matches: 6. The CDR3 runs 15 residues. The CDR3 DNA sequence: TGTGCCAGCTCACCAGGCCTAGCGGGAGTCTATGAGCAGTTCTTC. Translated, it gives CASSPGLAGVYEQFF.

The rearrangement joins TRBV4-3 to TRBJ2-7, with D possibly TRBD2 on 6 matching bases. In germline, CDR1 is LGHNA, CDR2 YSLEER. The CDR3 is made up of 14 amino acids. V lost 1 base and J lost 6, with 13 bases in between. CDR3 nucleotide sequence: TGCGCCAGCAGCCAAGGCCTAGCGAACCTCGAGCAGTACTTC. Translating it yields CASSQGLANLEQYF.

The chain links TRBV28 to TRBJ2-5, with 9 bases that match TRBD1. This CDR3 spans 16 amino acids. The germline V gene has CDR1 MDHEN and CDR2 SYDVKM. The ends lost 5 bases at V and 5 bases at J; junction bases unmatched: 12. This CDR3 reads CASSPTGTGRRETQYF. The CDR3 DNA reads TGTGCCAGCAGTCCCACCGGGACAGGGAGGCGCGAGACCCAGTACTTC.

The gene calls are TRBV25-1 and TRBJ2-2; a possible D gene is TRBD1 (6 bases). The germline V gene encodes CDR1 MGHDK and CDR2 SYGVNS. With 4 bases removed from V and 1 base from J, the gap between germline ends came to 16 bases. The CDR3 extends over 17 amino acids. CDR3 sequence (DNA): TGTGCCAGCAGTGCAGTGGCAGGGGTGAAGAACACCGGGGAGCTGTTTTTT. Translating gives CASSAVAGVKNTGELFF.